This passage covers 6 T cell receptor beta chains from one sample sequenced in a study of cytomegalovirus exposure and HLA in healthy donors. PCR involved 60 Vbeta and 13 Jbeta primers. Assay: immunoSEQ multiplex PCR; the TCRdb copy retains only in-frame clones and omits some. The sample has around 200,000 clones, 77% seen once; the top ten hold over 3%. Sequencing input: PBMCs. The receptor source for this set is a female donor in good health and CMV-seronegative.

The chain combines TRBV5-8 with TRBJ1-5; a possible D gene is TRBD1 (5 bases). Germline V CDR1 and CDR2: SGHTS, YDEGEE. V gave up 5 bases and J gave up 5 bases, with 11 bases separating them. The CDR3 has 13 residues. The CDR3 nucleotides read TGTGCCAGCAGTTTCGACAGTTATCAGCCCCAGCATTTT. This sequence encodes CASSFDSYQPQHF.

The chain joins TRBV27 to TRBJ2-1; D is unclear. Germline values: CDR1 MNHEY, CDR2 SMNVEV (reference sequence). V lost 0 bases, J lost 0 bases, and 3 bases lay in between. This CDR3 spans 14 amino acids. The CDR3 coding sequence is TGTGCCAGCAGTTTATCCAACTCCTACAATGAGCAGTTCTTC. This sequence encodes CASSLSNSYNEQFF.

V gene TRBV7-3 combines with J gene TRBJ1-1; 10 bases match TRBD1. Losses at the gene ends were 3 bases for V and 2 bases for J; bases not matched to a gene: 9. This CDR3 is 17 amino acids long. Germline lookup yields CDR1 SGHTA and CDR2 FQGTGA. The CDR3 here is CASSFRDRGSVNTEAFF. The CDR3 nucleotides read TGTGCCAGCAGCTTCCGGGACAGGGGCTCGGTTAACACTGAAGCTTTCTTT.

This clone has just a few counts. The V call is TRBV16, the J call TRBJ2-7, with 7 bases fitting TRBD1. J gave up 0 bases and V 2 bases, and 1 base lay outside the gene matches. Germline loops: CDR1 KGHSY, CDR2 FQNENV. This CDR3 has 14 residues. Here the CDR3 reads CASSQGTVSYEQYF. CDR3 coding DNA: TGTGCCAGCAGCCAAGGGACAGTCTCCTACGAGCAGTACTTC.

The chain joins TRBV7-2 to TRBJ1-5; D possibly corresponds to TRBD1 (6 bases). The CDR3 runs 13 residues. Germline V CDR1 and CDR2: SGHTA, FQGNSA. V was cut by 10 bases and J by 4 bases, with 14 bases left in between. The chain's CDR3 is CATRTDPNQPQHF. DNA of the CDR3: TGTGCCACCCGGACAGATCCTAATCAGCCCCAGCATTTT.

The chain combines TRBV2 with TRBJ1-4, with D tentatively TRBD1 (5 bases). In germline, CDR1 is SNHLY, CDR2 FYNNEI. V shed 0 bases and J shed 4 bases, with 12 bases lying between them. This CDR3 is 16 amino acids long. CDR3: CASSEAPPGLNEKLFF. For the CDR3, the DNA is TGTGCCAGCAGTGAAGCGCCTCCAGGGCTTAATGAAAAACTGTTTTTT.